This T cell receptor beta chain emerged from a study of response to subunit inactivated influenza vaccine. Study-wide results and caveats: Only a handful of new T cells, the authors suggested, are recruited with each seasonal influenza vaccination.

Germline V lookup: CDR1 SGHTA, CDR2 FQGNSA. V gave up 5 bases and J gave up 9 bases; unmatched junction bases: 6. This CDR3 spans 12 amino acids. TCRdb reprocessed the RT-PCR reads with MiXCR, giving one entry per CDR3 protein. The table has about 800,000 distinct CDR3 sequences, about 20% seen once. A note on this clonotype: Its cognate antigen is unknown.

Specimen: PBMCs from blood, collected less than 6 days after vaccination. This clonotype was sampled from a man in his fifties or sixties who received an inactivated influenza vaccine. The J gene is TRBJ2-7, the V gene TRBV7-2, with 8 nucleotides matching TRBD1. In DNA, the CDR3 is TGTGCCAGCAGCCCGGACAGGGCCCTGCAGTACTTC. Its translation: CASSPDRALQYF.